This T cell receptor (beta chain) was retrieved from a study of T cell responses to AZD1222 COVID-19 vaccine. Regarding the study as a whole: Spike was spanned by vaccine-associated CD4 TCRs, which were dominant at 160-218 and 743-854. None of the repertoires were sampled until the peak T cell response had passed. There were mostly white British donors and more females than males, and clonal diversity was possibly underestimated.

Measured with immunoSEQ multiplex PCR; TCRdb has only the in-frame clones, and not every one. The repertoire holds under 100,000 clones, with approximately 89% as singletons. The CDR3 runs to 13 residues. Trimming left V 3 bases short and J 1 base short, with 6 bases between. Germline V lookup: CDR1 KGHSH, CDR2 LQKENI. Concerning this clone itself: Its antigen is undetermined.

Material: peripheral blood, obtained on day 0 of AZD1222 vaccination. The receptor's source is an adult in good health. The chain couples TRBV18 to TRBJ1-1, with unresolved D. CDR3 region: CASSPGPNTEAFF. The CDR3 nucleotides are TGTGCCAGCTCACCTGGCCCGAACACTGAAGCTTTCTTT.